The rows below give T cell receptor beta chains drawn from one sample of a study of blood T cells in healthy people across ages. MiXCR, run by TCRdb on the 5' RACE reads, gives a single entry per CDR3 protein. The repertoire consists of some 760,000 distinct CDR3 sequences, with 20% to 25% occurring once and the leading ten covering 3.7%. Another study also made use of these data, one on T cells of mothers and their children.

The specimen was blood. The source of these receptors is a boy younger than 18 in good health. Both conserved end residues are part of each CDR3. D genes are given only for firm matches. Clone size is stated in some rows and not others, as once, few, many or a class when expanded.

cdr3_nt: TGCAGTGCTCCCAACCGGGGTCCTAACCTAAATGAGCAGTTCTTC; cdr3_aa: CSAPNRGPNLNEQFF; j_call: TRBJ2-1; v_call: TRBV20-1; clone_size: few; d_call: NA
cdr3_nt: TGTGCCAGCACCAGACTAGCGGGAGCTCGAGAGACCCAGTACTTC; cdr3_aa: CASTRLAGARETQYF; j_call: TRBJ2-5; v_call: TRBV6-5; clone_size: few; d_call: TRBD2
cdr3_nt: TGCGCCAGCAGCCAGACTAACGGGGGGATTATGGAAGGAAACATTCAGTACTTC; cdr3_aa: CASSQTNGGIMEGNIQYF; j_call: TRBJ2-4; v_call: TRBV4-3; clone_size: few; d_call: TRBD2
cdr3_nt: TGCAGTGCTCGGCACAGGAGTGGAGTTGGCGAGCAGTACTTC; cdr3_aa: CSARHRSGVGEQYF; j_call: TRBJ2-7; v_call: TRBV20-1; clone_size: NA; d_call: NA
cdr3_nt: TGCAGCGTTGCAGGACAGAATAGCTTCCATGAGCAGTTCTTC; cdr3_aa: CSVAGQNSFHEQFF; j_call: TRBJ2-1; v_call: TRBV29-1; clone_size: NA; d_call: NA
cdr3_nt: TGTGCCAGCACACAGTTCAATGAGCAGTTCTTC; cdr3_aa: CASTQFNEQFF; j_call: TRBJ2-1; v_call: TRBV6-5; clone_size: NA; d_call: NA
cdr3_nt: TGTGCCAGCAGCCCAGACCTGGGATTGAACACTGAAGCTTTCTTT; cdr3_aa: CASSPDLGLNTEAFF; j_call: TRBJ1-1; v_call: TRBV5-6; clone_size: few; d_call: NA
cdr3_nt: TGTGCCAGCAGTTTGGCGGGGCCCGGCACAGATACGCAGTATTTT; cdr3_aa: CASSLAGPGTDTQYF; j_call: TRBJ2-3; v_call: TRBV28; clone_size: NA; d_call: NA
cdr3_nt: TGCAGCGTCCCCGGACAGGGCTCCTACAATGAGCAGTTCTTC; cdr3_aa: CSVPGQGSYNEQFF; j_call: TRBJ2-1; v_call: TRBV29-1; clone_size: few; d_call: TRBD1
cdr3_nt: TGCGCCAGCAGCCAAGATACTAGCGGGAACACCGGGGAGCTGTTTTTT; cdr3_aa: CASSQDTSGNTGELFF; j_call: TRBJ2-2; v_call: TRBV4-3; clone_size: NA; d_call: TRBD2
cdr3_nt: TGTGCCAGCAGGACAGACTATAACTATGGCTACACCTTC; cdr3_aa: CASRTDYNYGYTF; j_call: TRBJ1-2; v_call: TRBV12-3/TRBV12-4; clone_size: NA; d_call: NA
cdr3_nt: TGTGCCAGCAGCCCGGGTGTTTGGTCAGCGTCCGAGCAGTACTTC; cdr3_aa: CASSPGVWSASEQYF; j_call: TRBJ2-7; v_call: TRBV7-2; clone_size: NA; d_call: NA
cdr3_nt: TGTGCCAGCAGTACGGGACTGATACTCTCCTCAGAGACCCAGTACTTC; cdr3_aa: CASSTGLILSSETQYF; j_call: TRBJ2-5; v_call: TRBV12-3/TRBV12-4; clone_size: NA; d_call: NA
cdr3_nt: TGCAGCGCCGGCAAGGGGGTCCACGAGCAGTACTTC; cdr3_aa: CSAGKGVHEQYF; j_call: TRBJ2-7; v_call: TRBV29-1; clone_size: NA; d_call: NA
cdr3_nt: TGCAGTGCTAGAGCCCCGACTAGCGGGGGCGAGACCCAGTACTTC; cdr3_aa: CSARAPTSGGETQYF; j_call: TRBJ2-5; v_call: TRBV20-1; clone_size: few; d_call: TRBD2
cdr3_nt: TGTGCCAGCAGCTTAGGTTTCAGGGGAGGGGTGGAGACCCAGTACTTC; cdr3_aa: CASSLGFRGGVETQYF; j_call: TRBJ2-5; v_call: TRBV7-2; clone_size: NA; d_call: NA
cdr3_nt: TGCGCCAGCAGCCAAGATCGCGGCGGGACCGCTTACGAGCAGTACTTC; cdr3_aa: CASSQDRGGTAYEQYF; j_call: TRBJ2-7; v_call: TRBV4-1; clone_size: NA; d_call: NA
cdr3_nt: TGCAGTGCTCCCGGGACAGGGGAGACCCAGTACTTC; cdr3_aa: CSAPGTGETQYF; j_call: TRBJ2-5; v_call: TRBV20-1; clone_size: few; d_call: TRBD1
cdr3_nt: TGCAGTGCTAGAGACGGACAGGGTTACGAGCAGTACTTC; cdr3_aa: CSARDGQGYEQYF; j_call: TRBJ2-7; v_call: TRBV20-1; clone_size: NA; d_call: TRBD1
cdr3_nt: TGCGCCAGCAGCCAAGATGAGGGGCAAGCGACAGATACGCAGTATTTT; cdr3_aa: CASSQDEGQATDTQYF; j_call: TRBJ2-3; v_call: TRBV4-3; clone_size: NA; d_call: NA
cdr3_nt: TGTGCCAGCAGCATTGTGACTAGCGGGGTCCCCTACGAGCAGTACTTC; cdr3_aa: CASSIVTSGVPYEQYF; j_call: TRBJ2-7; v_call: TRBV6-2/TRBV6-3; clone_size: NA; d_call: TRBD2
cdr3_nt: TGTGCCAGCAGTTATGACAGGGCCTACGAGCAGTACTTC; cdr3_aa: CASSYDRAYEQYF; j_call: TRBJ2-7; v_call: TRBV5-6; clone_size: many; d_call: TRBD1
cdr3_nt: TGCGCCAGCATATCCGGGACAGGGGTTCGAGGTGCCACCGGGGAGCTGTTTTTT; cdr3_aa: CASISGTGVRGATGELFF; j_call: TRBJ2-2; v_call: TRBV5-1; clone_size: NA; d_call: TRBD1
cdr3_nt: TGTGCCAGCAGTTATGGAGGACTTGGAAACACCATATATTTT; cdr3_aa: CASSYGGLGNTIYF; j_call: TRBJ1-3; v_call: TRBV6-2/TRBV6-3; clone_size: NA; d_call: NA
cdr3_nt: TGTGCCAGCAGCGAGGGGACGACAGGCCAAGAGACCCAGTACTTC; cdr3_aa: CASSEGTTGQETQYF; j_call: TRBJ2-5; v_call: TRBV9; clone_size: NA; d_call: NA
cdr3_nt: TGCGCCAGCAGCCAAGCCCGCGGGGGGGGAGCTAACTATGGCTACACCTTC; cdr3_aa: CASSQARGGGANYGYTF; j_call: TRBJ1-2; v_call: TRBV4-1; clone_size: few; d_call: NA
cdr3_nt: TGCAGTGCTAGTAATGGGGGCGGCTACACCTTC; cdr3_aa: CSASNGGGYTF; j_call: TRBJ1-2; v_call: TRBV20-1; clone_size: few; d_call: NA
cdr3_nt: TGCAGTGCTGATGACAGATCTGTGTCCCAAGAGACCCAGTACTTC; cdr3_aa: CSADDRSVSQETQYF; j_call: TRBJ2-5; v_call: TRBV20-1; clone_size: NA; d_call: NA
cdr3_nt: TGCAGTGCGGGGGTCAGGGTGTTTGGGGCAGATACGCAGTATTTT; cdr3_aa: CSAGVRVFGADTQYF; j_call: TRBJ2-3; v_call: TRBV20-1; clone_size: NA; d_call: NA
cdr3_nt: TGTGCCAGCAACGGACAGGAGGACTACGAGCAGTACTTC; cdr3_aa: CASNGQEDYEQYF; j_call: TRBJ2-7; v_call: TRBV2; clone_size: NA; d_call: TRBD1
cdr3_nt: TGTGCCAGCAGCCTCTCTAGCGGGGGGCCTCTAGCCAAAAACATTCAGTACTTC; cdr3_aa: CASSLSSGGPLAKNIQYF; j_call: TRBJ2-4; v_call: TRBV3-1; clone_size: NA; d_call: TRBD2
cdr3_nt: TGCAGCGTAGTGACAGGCTACGAGCAGTACTTC; cdr3_aa: CSVVTGYEQYF; j_call: TRBJ2-7; v_call: TRBV29-1; clone_size: few; d_call: NA
cdr3_nt: TGTGCCAGCAGCTTTACTTGGGGGTCTAACACCGGGGAGCTGTTTTTT; cdr3_aa: CASSFTWGSNTGELFF; j_call: TRBJ2-2; v_call: TRBV7-6; clone_size: NA; d_call: NA
cdr3_nt: TGTGCCACCAGTGATTTTAAGGGGACTAGCGGGAGATGGGCCTCGGAGACCCAGTACTTC; cdr3_aa: CATSDFKGTSGRWASETQYF; j_call: TRBJ2-5; v_call: TRBV24-1; clone_size: NA; d_call: TRBD2
cdr3_nt: TGCGCCAGCAGCTTGGCCCAGGGGGCGGCTGAGCAGTACTTC; cdr3_aa: CASSLAQGAAEQYF; j_call: TRBJ2-7; v_call: TRBV5-1; clone_size: NA; d_call: TRBD1
cdr3_nt: TGTGCCATCAGTGACATAGCTGGGGGGGGCACAGATACGCAGTATTTT; cdr3_aa: CAISDIAGGGTDTQYF; j_call: TRBJ2-3; v_call: TRBV10-3; clone_size: few; d_call: TRBD2
cdr3_nt: TGTGCCAGCAGTTTATGGGACAGGCAGGGTGATTACGAGCAGTACTTC; cdr3_aa: CASSLWDRQGDYEQYF; j_call: TRBJ2-7; v_call: TRBV28; clone_size: NA; d_call: TRBD1
cdr3_nt: TGTGCCACCAGTGATCTTTCAGCTGGGGCCAACGTCCTGACTTTC; cdr3_aa: CATSDLSAGANVLTF; j_call: TRBJ2-6; v_call: TRBV24-1; clone_size: NA; d_call: NA
cdr3_nt: TGTGCCAGCCATGCGACAGATACGCAGTATTTT; cdr3_aa: CASHATDTQYF; j_call: TRBJ2-3; v_call: TRBV7-9; clone_size: NA; d_call: NA
cdr3_nt: TGTGCCAGCAGTTTAATTGGGGGGGAATACGAGCAGTACTTC; cdr3_aa: CASSLIGGEYEQYF; j_call: TRBJ2-7; v_call: TRBV28; clone_size: few; d_call: TRBD2
cdr3_nt: TGTGCCAGCAGCTTATCCGGACTTAATGAAAAACTGTTTTTT; cdr3_aa: CASSLSGLNEKLFF; j_call: TRBJ1-4; v_call: TRBV7-6; clone_size: NA; d_call: NA
cdr3_nt: TGTGCCAGCAGTGAAGGACTAGCGGCTTTTGTGTCGGGCACAGATACGCAGTATTTT; cdr3_aa: CASSEGLAAFVSGTDTQYF; j_call: TRBJ2-3; v_call: TRBV2; clone_size: NA; d_call: TRBD2
cdr3_nt: TGCGCCAGCAGCTTGAATGGAAGGGGCGCAGGCTATGGCTACACCTTC; cdr3_aa: CASSLNGRGAGYGYTF; j_call: TRBJ1-2; v_call: TRBV5-1; clone_size: NA; d_call: NA
cdr3_nt: TGCGCCAGCAGCACGACGGGACAGGGGCTCTCCGAGCGGTACTTC; cdr3_aa: CASSTTGQGLSERYF; j_call: TRBJ2-7; v_call: TRBV5-1; clone_size: NA; d_call: TRBD1
cdr3_nt: TGTGCCAGCAGTGACATACGCCGGGAAAAACTGTTTTTT; cdr3_aa: CASSDIRREKLFF; j_call: TRBJ1-4; v_call: TRBV25-1; clone_size: few; d_call: NA
cdr3_nt: TGTGCCAGCAGGATCCAGTCCGGGACAGCTGGGGCCAACGTCCTGACTTTC; cdr3_aa: CASRIQSGTAGANVLTF; j_call: TRBJ2-6; v_call: TRBV28; clone_size: few; d_call: TRBD1
cdr3_nt: TGCAGTGCTAGAGATTTCCGGGACGGGACCTACGAGCAGTACTTC; cdr3_aa: CSARDFRDGTYEQYF; j_call: TRBJ2-7; v_call: TRBV20-1; clone_size: NA; d_call: NA
cdr3_nt: TGTGCCAGCAGCTTTCCGGACAACGGAACTGAAGCTTTCTTT; cdr3_aa: CASSFPDNGTEAFF; j_call: TRBJ1-1; v_call: TRBV5-6; clone_size: NA; d_call: NA
cdr3_nt: TGTGCCAGCTATGGGACGGGGATAGGAACGCAGTATTTT; cdr3_aa: CASYGTGIGTQYF; j_call: TRBJ2-3; v_call: TRBV28; clone_size: NA; d_call: NA
cdr3_nt: TGCAGTGCTACATTAGGGGCAGGGAACGGCTACACCTTC; cdr3_aa: CSATLGAGNGYTF; j_call: TRBJ1-2; v_call: TRBV20-1; clone_size: NA; d_call: NA
cdr3_nt: TGTGCCAGCAGTGCCAGACGGGATTACTACGAGCAGTACTTC; cdr3_aa: CASSARRDYYEQYF; j_call: TRBJ2-7; v_call: TRBV6-2/TRBV6-3; clone_size: few; d_call: NA
cdr3_nt: TGTGCCAGCAGCTCGATCGGACTAGCGGGCAATGAGCAGTTCTTC; cdr3_aa: CASSSIGLAGNEQFF; j_call: TRBJ2-1; v_call: TRBV7-3; clone_size: many; d_call: TRBD2
cdr3_nt: TGCAGTGCTAGAGGCCTTCCCTCCTACGAGCAGTACTTC; cdr3_aa: CSARGLPSYEQYF; j_call: TRBJ2-7; v_call: TRBV20-1; clone_size: NA; d_call: NA
cdr3_nt: TGTGCCAGCAGCGTAGCTGGACAGGGTACCTATGGCTACACCTTC; cdr3_aa: CASSVAGQGTYGYTF; j_call: TRBJ1-2; v_call: TRBV9; clone_size: once; d_call: TRBD1